One TCR beta chain is described in this entry. J lost 7 bases, V lost 5 bases, and 4 bases had no gene match. This CDR3 has 15 residues. Germline loops: CDR1 SGHTA, CDR2 FQGNSA. Measured with immunoSEQ multiplex PCR; TCRdb has only the in-frame clones, and not every one. The sample records roughly 53,000 clones, about nine tenths being singletons. The data are from a study of early stage breast cancer tumors. Across the whole study: Of about 17 invasive breast tumors, about a dozen were hormone receptor-positive, HER2-negative.

The specimen was blood. This receptor was obtained from a person aged 65 to 85 with breast cancer. The chain has TRBV7-2 and TRBJ2-1; 14 bases map to TRBD2. The CDR3 loop reads CASSARLAGGNEQFF. The DNA of the CDR3 is TGTGCCAGCAGCGCGAGACTAGCGGGGGGGAATGAGCAGTTCTTC.